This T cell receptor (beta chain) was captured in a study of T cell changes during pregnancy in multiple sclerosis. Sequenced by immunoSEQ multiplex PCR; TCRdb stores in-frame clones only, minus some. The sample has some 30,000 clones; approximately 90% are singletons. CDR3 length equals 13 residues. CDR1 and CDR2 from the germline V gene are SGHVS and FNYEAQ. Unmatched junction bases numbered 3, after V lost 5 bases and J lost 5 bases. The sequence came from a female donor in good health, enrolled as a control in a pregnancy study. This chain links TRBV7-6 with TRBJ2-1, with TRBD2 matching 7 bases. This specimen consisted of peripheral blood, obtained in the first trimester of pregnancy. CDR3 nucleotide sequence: TGTGCCAGCAGCCTCGGACTAGACAATGAGCAGTTCTTC. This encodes CASSLGLDNEQFF.